The sequence of this T cell receptor (beta chain) was determined in a study of CD8+ T cells in alopecia areata. Study-level background: It was oral tofacitinib, at 5 to 10 mg twice daily, that treated patients received. Overall study findings and caveats: Lesional scalp, especially alopecia totalis/universalis, showed higher clonality than normal scalp.

RNA extraction and reverse transcription yielded cDNA as sequencing template. TCRdb keeps only in-frame clones here, not all; method: immunoSEQ multiplex PCR. The table includes some 210,000 clones, 50% to 60% detected once. There are a few counts of this clone. Its antigen is not identified. Germline trimming cut 4 bases from V and 3 bases from J; bases unmatched to any gene: 13. This CDR3 is 17 amino acids long. Germline V gene data show CDR1 as SGHRS and CDR2 as YFSETQ. The chain recombines TRBV5-1 with TRBJ2-1; 7 nucleotides agree with TRBD2. Specimen: CD4+ T cells sorted from blood, collected at week 0. The source of this sequence is a human donor with alopecia areata. The CDR3 is CASSTARGGGSYNEQFF. The CDR3 DNA sequence: TGCGCCAGCAGCACGGCTCGGGGAGGCGGGAGCTACAATGAGCAGTTCTTC.